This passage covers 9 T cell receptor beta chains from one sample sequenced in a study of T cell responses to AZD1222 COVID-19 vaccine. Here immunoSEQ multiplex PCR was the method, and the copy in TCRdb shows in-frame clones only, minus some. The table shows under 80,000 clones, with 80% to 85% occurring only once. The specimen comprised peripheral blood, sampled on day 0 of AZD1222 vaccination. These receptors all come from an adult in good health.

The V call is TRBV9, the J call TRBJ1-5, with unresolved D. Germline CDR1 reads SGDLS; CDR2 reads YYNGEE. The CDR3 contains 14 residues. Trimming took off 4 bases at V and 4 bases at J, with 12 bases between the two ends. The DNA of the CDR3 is TGTGCCAGCAGCCCGGGCTCTCGAAATCAGCCCCAGCATTTT. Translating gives CASSPGSRNQPQHF.

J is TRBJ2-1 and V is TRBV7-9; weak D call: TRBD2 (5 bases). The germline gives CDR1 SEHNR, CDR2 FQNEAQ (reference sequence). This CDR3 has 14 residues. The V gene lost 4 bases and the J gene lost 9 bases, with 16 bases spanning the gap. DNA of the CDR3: TGTGCCAGCAGCTCGCGGTCGGGGTCGGTTGAGCAGTTCTTC. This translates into CASSSRSGSVEQFF.

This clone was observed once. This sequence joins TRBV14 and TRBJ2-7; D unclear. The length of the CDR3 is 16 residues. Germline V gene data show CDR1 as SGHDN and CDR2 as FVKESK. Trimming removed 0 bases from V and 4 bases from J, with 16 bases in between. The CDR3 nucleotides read TGTGCCAGCAGCCAAGACTTGGACCCCTACGATTACGAGCAGTACTTC. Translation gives CASSQDLDPYDYEQYF.

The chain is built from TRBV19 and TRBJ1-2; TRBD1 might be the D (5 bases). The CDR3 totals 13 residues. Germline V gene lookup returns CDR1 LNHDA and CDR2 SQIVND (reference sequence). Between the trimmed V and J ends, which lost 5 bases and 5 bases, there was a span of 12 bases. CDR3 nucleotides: TGTGCCAGTAGTTCCAGGGCGGGGTATGGCTACACCTTC. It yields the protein CASSSRAGYGYTF.

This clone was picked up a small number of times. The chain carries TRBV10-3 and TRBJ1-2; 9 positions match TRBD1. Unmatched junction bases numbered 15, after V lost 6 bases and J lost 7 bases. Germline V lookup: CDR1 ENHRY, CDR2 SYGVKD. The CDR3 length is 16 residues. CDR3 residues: CAIRTDSGTGIVGYTF. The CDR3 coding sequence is TGTGCCATCAGGACGGACTCCGGGACAGGGATTGTTGGCTACACCTTC.

CDR3 amino acids: CASSQGGFSNQPQHF. CDR3 sequence (DNA): TGTGCCAGCAGCCAGGGAGGTTTTAGCAATCAGCCCCAGCATTTT. The chain couples TRBV3-1 (or the pseudogene TRBV3-2) to TRBJ1-5; D remains ambiguous. V lost 3 bases and J 0 bases, leaving 9 bases between the germline ends. This CDR3 has 15 residues. Germline lookup yields CDR1 LGHDT and CDR2 YNNKEL (reference sequence).

The CDR3 DNA follows: TGTGCCAGTAGTACCGGGACAGGCGGGTACGAGCAGTACTTC. Its translation: CASSTGTGGYEQYF. The chain uses TRBV19 and TRBJ2-7; 8 bases align to TRBD1. From germline, CDR1 is LNHDA and CDR2 SQIVND (reference sequence). Trimming cost V 4 bases and J 4 bases; bases outside gene matches: 6. CDR3 length: 14 amino acids. Supplemented by reference TRBV19 and TRBJ2-7, the full variable domain reads DGGITQSPKYLFRKEGQNVTLSCEQNLNHDAMYWYRQDPGQGLRLIYYSQIVNDFQKGDIAEGYSVSREKKESFPLTVTSAQKNPTAFYLCASSTGTGGYEQYFGPGTRLTVT.

CDR3 sequence: CASSPIMNTEAFF. CDR3 DNA sequence: TGTGCCAGCAGTCCTATCATGAACACTGAAGCTTTCTTT. The chain recombines TRBV6-5 with TRBJ1-1; unclear D gene. The germline gives CDR1 MNHEY, CDR2 SVGAGI. The germline V and J ends were trimmed by 5 bases and 0 bases, with 7 bases remaining between them. This CDR3 contains 13 residues.

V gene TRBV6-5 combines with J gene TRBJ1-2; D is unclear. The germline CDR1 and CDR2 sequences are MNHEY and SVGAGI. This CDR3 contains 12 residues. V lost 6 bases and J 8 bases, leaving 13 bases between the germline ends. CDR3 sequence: CASRPGFFGYTF. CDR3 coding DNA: TGTGCCAGCAGGCCCGGGTTTTTCGGCTACACCTTC.